This T cell receptor (beta chain) was recorded in a study of blood T cell repertoires in COVID-19. Study context: T cells, B-cell-depleted T cells, or PBMCs supplied cDNA or gDNA.

The method was immunoSEQ multiplex PCR; TCRdb's version includes in-frame clones alone and lacks a portion of them. This table holds around 700,000 clones, around 89% found once. CDR1 and CDR2 from the germline V gene are SGHRS and YFSETQ. The CDR3 is 16 residues long. The V gene lost 4 bases and the J gene lost 10 bases, with 21 bases spanning the gap. The clonotype comes from a woman younger than 35 with acute or convalescent COVID-19. The chain couples TRBV5-1 to TRBJ1-6; no clear D. Sequencing was carried out using peripheral blood. CDR3 in DNA: TGCGCCAGCAGCCCGGGAGTGTTGGGTGTCGGATCACCCCTCCACTTT. This translates into CASSPGVLGVGSPLHF.